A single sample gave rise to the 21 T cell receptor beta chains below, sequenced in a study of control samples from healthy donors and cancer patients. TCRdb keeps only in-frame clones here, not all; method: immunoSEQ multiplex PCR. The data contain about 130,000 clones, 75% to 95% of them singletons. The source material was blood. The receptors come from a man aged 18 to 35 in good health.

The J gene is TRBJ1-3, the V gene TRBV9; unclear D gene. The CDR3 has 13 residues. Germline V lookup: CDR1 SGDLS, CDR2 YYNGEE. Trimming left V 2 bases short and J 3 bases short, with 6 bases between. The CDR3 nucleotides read TGTGCCAGCAGCGTTGAAAGTGGAAACACCATATATTTT. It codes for CASSVESGNTIYF.

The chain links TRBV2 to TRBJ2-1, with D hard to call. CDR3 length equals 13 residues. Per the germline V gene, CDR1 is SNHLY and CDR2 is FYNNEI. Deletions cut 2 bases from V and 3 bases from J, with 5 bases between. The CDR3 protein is CASSESVYNEQFF. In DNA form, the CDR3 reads TGTGCCAGCAGTGAATCGGTCTACAATGAGCAGTTCTTC.

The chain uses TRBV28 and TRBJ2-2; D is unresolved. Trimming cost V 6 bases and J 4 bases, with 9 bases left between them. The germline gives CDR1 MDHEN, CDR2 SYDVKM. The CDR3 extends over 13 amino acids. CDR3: CASSSWGTGELFF. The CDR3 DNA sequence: TGTGCCAGCAGCAGCTGGGGCACCGGGGAGCTGTTTTTT.

CDR3 sequence reads: CASSLGGLNSPLHF. The CDR3 DNA sequence: TGTGCCAGCAGCTTAGGGGGCTTGAATTCACCCCTCCACTTT. The chain is built from TRBV7-3 and TRBJ1-6; D possibly corresponds to TRBD1 (6 bases). The CDR3 is 14 amino acids. The germline CDR1 and CDR2 sequences are SGHTA and FQGTGA. Trimming removed 2 bases from V and 7 bases from J, with 9 bases in between. The full variable domain, rest sourced from reference TRBV7-3 and TRBJ1-6, is GAGVSQTPSNKVTEKGKYVELRCDPISGHTALYWYRQSLGQGPEFLIYFQGTGAADDSGLPNDRFFAVRPEGSVSTLKIQRTERGDSAVYLCASSLGGLNSPLHFGNGTRLTVT.

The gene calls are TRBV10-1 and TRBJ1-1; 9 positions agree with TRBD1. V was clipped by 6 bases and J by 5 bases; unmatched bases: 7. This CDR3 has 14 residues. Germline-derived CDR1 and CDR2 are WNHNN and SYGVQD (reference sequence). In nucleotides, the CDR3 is TGCGCCAGCAGCGACCAGGGACAGGGAACTGAAGCTTTCTTT. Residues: CASSDQGQGTEAFF.

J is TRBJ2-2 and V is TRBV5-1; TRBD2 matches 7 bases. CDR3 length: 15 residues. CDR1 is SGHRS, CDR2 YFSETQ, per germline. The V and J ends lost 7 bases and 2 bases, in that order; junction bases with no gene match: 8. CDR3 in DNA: TGCGCCAGCTCTAAGGGACTATACAACACCGGGGAGCTGTTTTTT. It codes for CASSKGLYNTGELFF. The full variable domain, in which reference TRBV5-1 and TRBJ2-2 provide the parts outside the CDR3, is KAGVTQTPRYLIKTRGQQVTLSCSPISGHRSVSWYQQTPGQGLQFLFEYFSETQRNKGNFPGRFSGRQFSNSRSEMNVSTLELGDSALYLCASSKGLYNTGELFFGEGSRLTVL.

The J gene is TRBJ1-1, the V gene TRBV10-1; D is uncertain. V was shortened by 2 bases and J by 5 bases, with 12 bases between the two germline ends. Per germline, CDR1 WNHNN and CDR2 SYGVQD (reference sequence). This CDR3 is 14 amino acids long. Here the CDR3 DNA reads TGCGCCAGCAGTGAGACGAGGGCGCGGACTGAAGCTTTCTTT. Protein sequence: CASSETRARTEAFF.

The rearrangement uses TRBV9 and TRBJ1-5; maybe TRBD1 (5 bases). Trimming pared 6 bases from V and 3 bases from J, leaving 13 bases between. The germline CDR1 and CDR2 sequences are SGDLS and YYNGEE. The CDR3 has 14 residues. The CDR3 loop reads CASNPGGDNQPQHF. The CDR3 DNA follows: TGTGCCAGCAACCCCGGGGGGGACAATCAGCCCCAGCATTTT.

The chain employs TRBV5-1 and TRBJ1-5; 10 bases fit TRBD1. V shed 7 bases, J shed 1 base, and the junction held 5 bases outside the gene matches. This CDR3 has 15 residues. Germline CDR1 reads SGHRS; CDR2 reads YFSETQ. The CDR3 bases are TGCGCCAGCCAACGGACAGGGGGAAGCAATCAGCCCCAGCATTTT. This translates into CASQRTGGSNQPQHF.

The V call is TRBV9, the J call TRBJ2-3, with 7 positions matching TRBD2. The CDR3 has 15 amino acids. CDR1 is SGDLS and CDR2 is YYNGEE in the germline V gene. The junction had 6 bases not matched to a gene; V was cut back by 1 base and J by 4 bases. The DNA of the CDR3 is TGTGCCAGCAGCGTAATGGCGGGGGTGGCAGATACGCAGTATTTT. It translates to CASSVMAGVADTQYF.

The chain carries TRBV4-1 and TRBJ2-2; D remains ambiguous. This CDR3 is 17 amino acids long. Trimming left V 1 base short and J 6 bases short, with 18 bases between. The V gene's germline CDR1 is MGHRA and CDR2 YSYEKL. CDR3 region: CASSQGVLFGVPGELFF. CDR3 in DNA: TGCGCCAGCAGCCAAGGGGTTTTATTCGGCGTACCCGGGGAGCTGTTTTTT.

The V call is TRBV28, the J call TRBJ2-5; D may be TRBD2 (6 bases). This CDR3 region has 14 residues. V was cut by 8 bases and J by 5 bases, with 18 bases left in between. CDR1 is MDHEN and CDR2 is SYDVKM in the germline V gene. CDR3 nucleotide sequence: TGTGCCAGCGGAGAGGGCGGGGTGGCGGAGACCCAGTACTTC. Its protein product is CASGEGGVAETQYF. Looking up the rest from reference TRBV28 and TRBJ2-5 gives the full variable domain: DVKVTQSSRYLVKRTGEKVFLECVQDMDHENMFWYRQDPGLGLRLIYFSYDVKMKEKGDIPEGYSVSREKKERFSLILESASTNQTSMYLCASGEGGVAETQYFGPGTRLLVL.

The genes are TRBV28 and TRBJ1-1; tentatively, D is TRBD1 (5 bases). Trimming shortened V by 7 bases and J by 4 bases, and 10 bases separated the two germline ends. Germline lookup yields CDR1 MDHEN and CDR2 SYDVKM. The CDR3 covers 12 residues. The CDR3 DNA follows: TGTGCCAGCAATTCGGGGGTCACTGAAGCTTTCTTT. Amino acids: CASNSGVTEAFF.

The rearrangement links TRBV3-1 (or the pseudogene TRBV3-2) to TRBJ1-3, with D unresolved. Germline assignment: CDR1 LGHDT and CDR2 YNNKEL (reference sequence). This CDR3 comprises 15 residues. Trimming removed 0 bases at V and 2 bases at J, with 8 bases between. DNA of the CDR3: TGTGCCAGCAGCCAAGATTGGGGTGCTGGAAACACCATATATTTT. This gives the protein CASSQDWGAGNTIYF.

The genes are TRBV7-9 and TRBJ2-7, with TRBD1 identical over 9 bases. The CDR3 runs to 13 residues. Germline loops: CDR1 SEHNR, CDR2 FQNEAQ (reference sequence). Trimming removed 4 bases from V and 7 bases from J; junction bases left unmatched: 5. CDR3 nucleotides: TGTGCCAGCAGCTCCTGGACAGGGGAAGAGCAGTACTTC. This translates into CASSSWTGEEQYF.

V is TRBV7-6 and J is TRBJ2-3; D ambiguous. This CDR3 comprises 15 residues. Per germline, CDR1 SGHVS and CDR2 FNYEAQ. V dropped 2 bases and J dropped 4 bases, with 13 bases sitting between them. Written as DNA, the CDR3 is TGTGCCAGCAGCTTATCTAGGGTCCTCGCAGATACGCAGTATTTT. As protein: CASSLSRVLADTQYF.

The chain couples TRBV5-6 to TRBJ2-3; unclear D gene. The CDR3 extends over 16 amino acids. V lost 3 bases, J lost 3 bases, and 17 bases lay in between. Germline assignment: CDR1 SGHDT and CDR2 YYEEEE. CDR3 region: CASSSQDPPSTDTQYF. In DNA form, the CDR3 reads TGTGCCAGCAGCTCCCAGGACCCGCCGTCAACAGATACGCAGTATTTT.

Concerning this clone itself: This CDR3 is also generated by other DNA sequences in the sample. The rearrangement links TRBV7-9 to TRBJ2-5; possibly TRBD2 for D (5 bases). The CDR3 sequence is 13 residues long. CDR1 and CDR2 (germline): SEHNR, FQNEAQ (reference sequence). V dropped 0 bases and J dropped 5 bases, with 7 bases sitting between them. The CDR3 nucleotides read TGTGCCAGCAGCTTAGCTGGACTGGAGACCCAGTACTTC. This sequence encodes CASSLAGLETQYF.

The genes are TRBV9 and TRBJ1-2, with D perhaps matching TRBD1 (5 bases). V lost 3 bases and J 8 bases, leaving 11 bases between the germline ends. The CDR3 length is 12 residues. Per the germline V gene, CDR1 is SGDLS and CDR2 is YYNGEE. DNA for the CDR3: TGTGCCAGCAGCGCCCGGGGCCGAGGCTACACCTTC. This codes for CASSARGRGYTF.

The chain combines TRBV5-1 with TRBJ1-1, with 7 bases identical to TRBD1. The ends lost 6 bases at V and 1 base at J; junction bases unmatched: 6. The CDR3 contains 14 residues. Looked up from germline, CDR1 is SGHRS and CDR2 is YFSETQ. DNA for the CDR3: TGCGCCAGCACCTCGACAGGGCGGAACACTGAAGCTTTCTTT. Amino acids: CASTSTGRNTEAFF.

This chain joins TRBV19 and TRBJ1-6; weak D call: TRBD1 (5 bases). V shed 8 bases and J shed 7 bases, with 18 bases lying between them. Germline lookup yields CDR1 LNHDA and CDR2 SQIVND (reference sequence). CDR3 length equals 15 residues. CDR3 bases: TGTGCCAGTGGGCTTACGGGACGAATGAATTCACCCCTCCACTTT. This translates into CASGLTGRMNSPLHF.